This T cell receptor beta chain was sequenced during a study of blood T cell repertoires in COVID-19 (dated by TCRdb to about 2020). Some background on the complete study: The collaborator samples originated in the United States, Italy and Spain and spanned the acute and convalescent phases of COVID-19. The prospective study material was composed of cDNA or gDNA derived from T cells, B-cell-depleted T cells, or PBMCs. Deeply sampled blood TCRbeta repertoires from subjects exposed to, actively infected with, or recovered from COVID-19 were included in the dataset. A freely available public database, intended as a resource for researchers studying the immune response to SARS-CoV-2, is where the repertoires were released. Samples were obtained from the ongoing ImmuneRACE study (first 160 participants) and from 1,254 subjects provided by 6 global collaborators. Sample metadata almost always included a de-identified subject ID, COVID-19 status, age in years and sex. HLA class I and class II types, where available, came from metadata supplied by the sample provider rather than from assay-based typing.

The immunoSEQ Assay, a bias-controlled multiplex PCR, was used to amplify TCRbeta CDR3 regions from genomic DNA. As for the authors' bioinformatics: The number of nucleated cells in each sample was estimated from the amplification of reference gene primers within the assay. To quantify the absolute abundance of each unique TCRbeta CDR3 rearrangement, sequence reads were collapsed and filtered. For each sample, productive Simpson clonality was calculated by taking the square root of Simpson's diversity index across productive rearrangements. TCRdb holds this immuneACCESS table with in-frame rearrangements only. Some clones are missing; in checked studies, unresolved V genes explain under half, and the rest has no known cause. V and J calls and clone size are copied from that table; D and trimming were computed from the DNA. Recorded for this sample are 410,000 or so clones; around nine tenths of them occurred a single time. The top ten constitute about 1.6% of the sample.

In Seattle, one collaborating source enrolled patients while the infection was active and tracked those patients longitudinally over the course of disease. Collaborating institutions collected whole blood in K2EDTA tubes following their own protocols. Collaborator samples were shipped for TCRbeta analysis as frozen whole blood, isolated PBMCs, or DNA extracted from either sample type. General conclusions and limits of the study: The amount of clinical and demographic metadata varied by source and participant and was provided uncurated.

For this clone: The specificity of this receptor is unknown. Qualities for individual bases were not recorded, and no much larger clone is one base off.

CDR1 and CDR2, per the germline V gene, are SGDLS and YYNGEE. Cut back by 4 bases and 2 bases, the V and J ends lie 20 bases apart. Its CDR3 holds 17 amino acids, cysteine through phenylalanine. The entry retains the CDR3 DNA only, 51 bases that are in frame from base 1. The V gene is TRBV9 and the J gene is TRBJ2-3; tentative D gene TRBD2, with 6 bases matching. The TCR comes from a woman aged 40 to 49 with COVID-19, enrolled during active disease. Sequencing input: peripheral blood. The base sequence is TGTGCCAGCAGCCCCCGTTACGGGGGAGCCGACACAGATACGCAGTATTTT. Its translation reads: CASSPRYGGADTDTQYF.